The text below deals with one T cell receptor beta chain. Its antigen remains unknown. This sample stems from a study of T-cell memory formation after mild COVID-19. Study in general: Among the donors, TCR clusters were largely specific to each donor.

Study-wide results and limits: That cross-reactive memory joined was suggested by some responding clones appearing in pre-infection memory. Among clones contracting day 15 to 85, CD4/CD8 was balanced, whereas later expanders leaned CD4+.

TCRdb re-called the 5' RACE reads with MiXCR, one entry per CDR3 protein. The table lists about 38,000 distinct CDR3 sequences, about an eighth of them singletons, with less than 30% in the top ten. The receptor comes from a man between 18 and 29 years old who had mild COVID-19 (a few samples of this study predate the infection). Cell type and time point are not known. Specimen: PBMCs or a T cell subset sorted from them (not recorded which).

CDR3 in DNA: TGTGCCAGCAGTTATGGAGTTAGTTACACAGATACGCAGTATTTT. Amino acid sequence: CASSYGVSYTDTQYF. The rearrangement joins TRBV6-2 or TRBV6-3 to TRBJ2-3; no clear D. V shed 3 bases and J shed 2 bases, with 12 bases lying between them. The V gene's germline CDR1 is MNHEY and CDR2 SVGEGT. The CDR3 spans 15 residues.